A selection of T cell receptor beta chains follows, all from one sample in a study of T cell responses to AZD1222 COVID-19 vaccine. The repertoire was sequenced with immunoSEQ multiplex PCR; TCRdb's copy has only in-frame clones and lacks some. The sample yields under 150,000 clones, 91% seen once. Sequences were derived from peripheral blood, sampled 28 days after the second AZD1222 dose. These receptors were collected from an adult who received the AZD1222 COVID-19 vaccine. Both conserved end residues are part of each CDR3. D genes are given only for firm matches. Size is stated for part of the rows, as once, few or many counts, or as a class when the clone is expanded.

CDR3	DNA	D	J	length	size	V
CASRSRGGTEAFF	TGTGCCAGCAGGAGCAGGGGAGGAACTGAAGCTTTCTTT	.	TRBJ1-1	13	.	TRBV6-5
CASSLADKERQAFF	TGCGCCAGCAGCTTGGCAGACAAAGAGCGACAAGCTTTCTTT	.	TRBJ1-1	14	.	TRBV5-1
CASSYESGADTQYF	TGTGCCAGCAGTTACGAGTCAGGGGCAGATACGCAGTATTTT	.	TRBJ2-3	14	once	TRBV6-2/TRBV6-3
CASSQDWGIYNEQFF	TGCGCCAGCAGCCAAGATTGGGGGATTTACAATGAGCAGTTCTTC	.	TRBJ2-1	15	.	TRBV4-3
CAWSDRGPAAGPQHF	TGTGCCTGGAGTGACAGGGGACCGGCGGCCGGGCCCCAGCATTTT	TRBD1	TRBJ1-5	15	.	TRBV30
CASRSGTGPLEQYF	TGCGCCAGCAGATCCGGGACAGGACCACTCGAGCAGTACTTC	TRBD1	TRBJ2-7	14	once	TRBV5-1
CASSLWGFSSYNSPLHF	TGTGCCAGCAGTCTTTGGGGGTTTAGCTCCTATAATTCACCCCTCCACTTT	.	TRBJ1-6	17	.	TRBV5-6
CASSGINEKLFF	TGTGCCAGCAGTGGGATTAATGAAAAACTGTTTTTT	.	TRBJ1-4	12	once	TRBV12-3/TRBV12-4
CASSTERNTGELFF	TGTGCCAGCAGCACGGAGAGGAACACCGGGGAGCTGTTTTTT	.	TRBJ2-2	14	.	TRBV2
CASRRTGYGYTF	TGTGCCAGTAGGAGGACAGGCTATGGCTACACCTTC	TRBD1	TRBJ1-2	12	.	TRBV19
CASSYPGQPSFRETQYF	TGTGCCAGCAGTTACCCGGGACAGCCCTCCTTTAGGGAGACCCAGTACTTC	TRBD1	TRBJ2-5	17	.	TRBV2
CASSLTTGGDYGYTF	TGTGCCAGCAGCCTTACGACAGGGGGGGACTATGGCTACACCTTC	TRBD1	TRBJ1-2	15	.	TRBV5-6
CASSVGGHSYNSPLHF	TGTGCCAGCAGCGTAGGGGGGCACTCCTATAATTCACCCCTCCACTTT	.	TRBJ1-6	16	.	TRBV9
CASGSSSGGYNEQFF	TGTGCTAGTGGTTCTTCTAGCGGGGGCTACAATGAGCAGTTCTTC	TRBD2	TRBJ2-1	15	.	TRBV12-5
CASSPGEGVTEAFF	TGTGCCAGCTCACCAGGTGAGGGGGTCACTGAAGCTTTCTTT	.	TRBJ1-1	14	once	TRBV18
CAWSEYRGLSGANVLTF	TGTGCCTGGAGTGAGTATAGGGGACTCTCTGGGGCCAACGTCCTGACTTTC	.	TRBJ2-6	17	.	TRBV30